This TCR beta chain was recorded in a study of graft-versus-host responses after intestinal transplantation. The overall study: The transplants performed in recipients were multivisceral, liver-intestinal, or isolated intestinal. Whole-study findings and limits: The recipient marrow held GvH clones, and some of them showed up first in ileum or blood.

In the case of this clone: Its target is unknown.

Profiled with immunoSEQ multiplex PCR; TCRdb holds only in-frame clones, not every one. This table has more than 65,000 clones, about 90% appearing once. The sequencing used unstimulated CD8+ T cells sorted from spleen or lymph node cells, collected before transplant. The sequence was obtained from a human donor who was the organ donor for an intestinal transplant.

CDR3 region: CASAHREGSTTGELFF. The CDR3, as DNA: TGTGCCAGCGCACACAGGGAGGGGAGTACCACCGGGGAGCTGTTTTTT. The gene calls are TRBV2 and TRBJ2-2, with D perhaps TRBD2 (7 bases). In germline, CDR1 is SNHLY, CDR2 FYNNEI. The CDR3 loop spans 16 amino acids. Deletions cut 8 bases from V and 4 bases from J, with 20 bases between.